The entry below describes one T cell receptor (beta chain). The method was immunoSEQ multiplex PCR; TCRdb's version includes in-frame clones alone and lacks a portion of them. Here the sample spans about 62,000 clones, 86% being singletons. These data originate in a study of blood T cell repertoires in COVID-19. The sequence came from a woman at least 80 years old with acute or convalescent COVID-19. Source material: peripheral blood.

As DNA, the CDR3 is TGTGCCAGCAGCTTCGGTCTAGCGGGGGCGCAAGAGACCCAGTACTTC. Translated, it gives CASSFGLAGAQETQYF. This chain joins TRBV11-2 and TRBJ2-5, with 10 bases fitting TRBD2. In germline, CDR1 is SGHAT, CDR2 FQNNGV. Trimming took 3 bases from V and 2 from J; bases not matched to a gene: 6. The CDR3 extends over 16 amino acids.